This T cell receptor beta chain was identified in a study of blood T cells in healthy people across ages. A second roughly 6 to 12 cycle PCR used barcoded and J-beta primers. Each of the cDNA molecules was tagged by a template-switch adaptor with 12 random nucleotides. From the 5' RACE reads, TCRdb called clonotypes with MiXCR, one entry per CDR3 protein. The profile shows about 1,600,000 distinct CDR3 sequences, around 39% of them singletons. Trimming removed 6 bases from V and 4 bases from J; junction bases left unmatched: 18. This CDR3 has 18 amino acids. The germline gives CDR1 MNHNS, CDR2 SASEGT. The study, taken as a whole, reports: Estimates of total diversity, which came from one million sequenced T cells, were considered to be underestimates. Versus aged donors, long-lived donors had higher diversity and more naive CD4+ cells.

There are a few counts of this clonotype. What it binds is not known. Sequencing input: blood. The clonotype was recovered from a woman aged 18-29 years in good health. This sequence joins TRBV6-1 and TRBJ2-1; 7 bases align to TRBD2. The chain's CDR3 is CASSPIASGGGAYNEQFF. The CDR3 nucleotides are TGTGCCAGCAGCCCCATTGCTTCGGGGGGAGGGGCGTACAATGAGCAGTTCTTC.